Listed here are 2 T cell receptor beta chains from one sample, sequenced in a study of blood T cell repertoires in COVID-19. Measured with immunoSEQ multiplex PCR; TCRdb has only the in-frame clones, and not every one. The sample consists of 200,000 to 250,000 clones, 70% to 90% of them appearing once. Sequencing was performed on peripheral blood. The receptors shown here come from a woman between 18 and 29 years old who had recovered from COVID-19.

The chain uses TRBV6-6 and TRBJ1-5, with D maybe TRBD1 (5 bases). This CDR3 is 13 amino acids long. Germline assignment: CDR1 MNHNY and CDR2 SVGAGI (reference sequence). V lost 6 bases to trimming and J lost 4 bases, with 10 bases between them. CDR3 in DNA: TGTGCCAGCAGGCGGGACGGTAATCAGCCCCAGCATTTT. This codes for CASRRDGNQPQHF.

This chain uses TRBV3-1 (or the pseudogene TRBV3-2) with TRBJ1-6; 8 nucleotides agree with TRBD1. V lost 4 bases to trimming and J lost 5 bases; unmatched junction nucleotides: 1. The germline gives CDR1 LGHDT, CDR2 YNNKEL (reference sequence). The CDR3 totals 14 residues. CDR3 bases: TGTGCCAGCAGCCCGACAGGGGATAATTCACCCCTCCACTTT. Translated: CASSPTGDNSPLHF.